Sequencing of this T cell receptor (beta chain) was carried out in a study of T cell responses to AZD1222 COVID-19 vaccine. General study points: Baseline serology detected seropositivity in only six or seven AZD1222 recipients. Spike-specific TCR breadth and depth grew following two AZD1222 doses. After the peak T cell response, and only then, were repertoires sampled.

On this clone: The antigen is undetermined.

Germline CDR1 is MNHEY and CDR2 is SMNVEV (reference sequence). The CDR3 loop spans 15 amino acids. Unmatched junction bases numbered 3, after V lost 4 bases and J lost 0 bases. Some clones are missing from TCRdb's copy, which holds only in-frame ones; the method was immunoSEQ multiplex PCR. The table includes under 85,000 clones, roughly nine tenths detected once. The receptor's source is an adult who received the AZD1222 COVID-19 vaccine. Here the sequenced sample was peripheral blood, taken 28 days after the second AZD1222 dose. The rearrangement links TRBV27 to TRBJ1-3, with 7 bases lining up with TRBD1. CDR3 residues: CASSSGQISGNTIYF. DNA for the CDR3: TGTGCCAGCAGTTCGGGACAGATCTCTGGAAACACCATATATTTT.